The 2 T cell receptor beta chains reported below all come from one sample, sequenced in a study of CD8 T cells in ankylosing spondylitis. TCRdb reprocessed the 5' RACE reads with MiXCR, giving one entry per CDR3 protein. This sample carries under 200,000 distinct CDR3 sequences, roughly 13% of them seen once, and the ten largest clones take approximately 10%. The material sequenced was blood, either unsorted or a sorted T cell fraction (not recorded which). These receptors all come from a female donor with ankylosing spondylitis or in good health (not recorded which).

The V and J genes are TRBV18 and TRBJ1-5; D remains unclear. The CDR3 covers 15 residues. The germline V gene has CDR1 KGHSH and CDR2 LQKENI. Trimming stripped 1 base from V and 3 bases from J, with 10 bases between. CDR3 in DNA: TGTGCCAGCTCACCACGCTCGGGAGACAATCAGCCCCAGCATTTT. This translates into CASSPRSGDNQPQHF.

This clonotype was counted at least ten times. The chain links TRBV21-1 to TRBJ1-6. TRBV21-1 is recorded as a pseudogene. The CDR3 totals 13 residues. CDR3 coding DNA: TGTGCCAGCGGTGGCCAAGCAAATTCACCCCTCCACTTT. The encoded protein is CASGGQANSPLHF.